This is a list of T cell receptor beta chains from one sample in a study of T cell responses to AZD1222 COVID-19 vaccine. The protocol was immunoSEQ multiplex PCR, while the TCRdb copy is restricted to in-frame clones and leaves out a portion. Of about 59,000 clones detected, 89% appear once; the ten largest clones hold roughly 6.1%. The specimen comprised peripheral blood, sampled 28 days after the second AZD1222 dose. The receptor source for this set is an adult who received the AZD1222 COVID-19 vaccine. Each CDR3 is given with its conserved first and last residue. The D gene is left open where the match is weak. The size of a clone is reported for some rows only, either as once, few or many, or as a class for expanded clones.

TRBD1 once TRBJ2-4 TRBV18 TGTGCCAGCTCTCCCCGGGACAGGAGGACCAAAAACATTCAGTACTTC CASSPRDRRTKNIQYF
TRBD1 . TRBJ2-7 TRBV30 TGTGCCTGGGCGACAGGGGCAGTCGGCGAGCAGTACTTC CAWATGAVGEQYF
TRBD1 . TRBJ2-7 TRBV28 TGTGCCAGCGCGGGACAGGGGGTCCACGAGCAGTACTTC CASAGQGVHEQYF
TRBD1 few TRBJ1-4 TRBV9 TGTGCCAGCAGTCCTCAGGGGGAGGGAAAACTGTTTTTT CASSPQGEGKLFF
. few TRBJ2-3 TRBV7-9 TGTGCCAGCAGCCGCAGGTCAGGGACAGATACGCAGTATTTT CASSRRSGTDTQYF
TRBD2 . TRBJ2-5 TRBV2 TGTGCCAGCAGTGTGGCTAGCGGGGGGGCTAATCGAGAGACCCAGTACTTC CASSVASGGANRETQYF
. . TRBJ1-2 TRBV28 TGTGCCAGCAGTCCACAGGTGGACTATGGCTACACCTTC CASSPQVDYGYTF
TRBD2 . TRBJ2-7 TRBV6-2/TRBV6-3 TGTGCCAGCAGCCCGGAGCTAGCGGGGGAACGGGGCGAGCAGTACTTC CASSPELAGERGEQYF
. . TRBJ1-1 TRBV5-8 TGTGCCAGCAAACGGAGTACTGAAGCTTTCTTT CASKRSTEAFF
. . TRBJ2-1 TRBV11-2 TGTGCCAGCAGCTTAGCTCTATACAATGAGCAGTTCTTC CASSLALYNEQFF
. once TRBJ1-5 TRBV7-8 TGTGCCAGCAGCTTAGGGCAGCCCAATCAGCCCCAGCATTTT CASSLGQPNQPQHF
TRBD1 . TRBJ2-2 TRBV5-1 TGCGCCAGCAGCTTGGTGTGGGACAGGGCAAGGACCGGGGAGCTGTTTTTT CASSLVWDRARTGELFF
TRBD2 . TRBJ2-3 TRBV2 TGTGCCAGCCTAGCGGGGGCCAGCACAGATACGCAGTATTTT CASLAGASTDTQYF
. . TRBJ1-1 TRBV5-5 TGTGCCAGCAGCTTGGCTTCCGTCAACACTGAAGCTTTCTTT CASSLASVNTEAFF
. . TRBJ1-1 TRBV2 TGTGCCAGCATCTACAGGGCCCAGGCTCGCGACTTT CASIYRAQARDF
. . TRBJ1-4 TRBV2 TGTGCCAGCAGTGGACAGAGGGGTAATGAAAAACTGTTTTTT CASSGQRGNEKLFF
. few TRBJ1-1 TRBV3-1/TRBV3-2 TGTGCCAGCAGCCAAGATCTTCGGGGGAATTGGGCTGAAGCTTTCTTT CASSQDLRGNWAEAFF
. . TRBJ1-3 TRBV6-5 TGTGCCAGCAGGCCCGCAGGATCTGGAAACACCATATATTTT CASRPAGSGNTIYF
TRBD2 . TRBJ2-7 TRBV20-1 TGCAGTGCTAGTGAACTAGCGGGGGTGGGCGAGCAGTACTTC CSASELAGVGEQYF
TRBD1 . TRBJ1-1 TRBV4-1 TGCGCCAGCAGCGAACGGACAGGGTGGTACACTGAAGCTTTCTTT CASSERTGWYTEAFF
TRBD1 . TRBJ2-3 TRBV10-3 TGTGCCATAGGACAGGGCCCCCCAGATACGCAGTATTTT CAIGQGPPDTQYF
TRBD1 . TRBJ2-2 TRBV10-1 TGCGCCAGCAGTGAGCTTCCCGGGACAGGGGCCGGGGAGCTGTTTTTT CASSELPGTGAGELFF
TRBD1 . TRBJ1-5 TRBV28 TGTGCCAGCAGCAGGGGGGACGGTAGCAATCAGCCCCAGCATTTT CASSRGDGSNQPQHF
TRBD1 . TRBJ2-3 TRBV27 TGTGCCAGCTACCAGGGGGGCACAGATACGCAGTATTTT CASYQGGTDTQYF
. . TRBJ1-3 TRBV9 TGTGCCAGCAGCGTTGAGGTCGATGCGGGGTCTGGAAACACCATATATTTT CASSVEVDAGSGNTIYF
TRBD1 . TRBJ1-1 TRBV5-1 TGCGCCAGCAGCTCCAGGGGGCAGGGCACTGAAGCTTTCTTT CASSSRGQGTEAFF
. few TRBJ2-5 TRBV14 TGTGCCAGCAGTCGAAACAGGGAGTACCAAGAGACCCAGTACTTC CASSRNREYQETQYF
TRBD2 . TRBJ2-1 TRBV7-8 TGTGCCAGCAGTTCCCTAGCGGGGGTCAATGAGCAGTTCTTC CASSSLAGVNEQFF
TRBD1 . TRBJ2-3 TRBV7-8 TGTGCCAGCAGCGGCCGGGACAGGGGGCGCACAGATACGCAGTATTTT CASSGRDRGRTDTQYF
. . TRBJ1-1 TRBV6-1 TGTGCCAGCAATGATTATTTGAACACTGAAGCTTTCTTT CASNDYLNTEAFF
TRBD1 few TRBJ1-1 TRBV4-1 TGCGCCAGCAGCCCTATAGGGAGGGGGCAGGACACTGAAGCTTTCTTT CASSPIGRGQDTEAFF
. . TRBJ2-1 TRBV5-1 TGCGCCAGCAAAGACGGTACGAATGAGCAGTTCTTC CASKDGTNEQFF
. . TRBJ1-5 TRBV29-1 TGCAGCGTTGAAGTGGGTAGCAATCAGCCCCAGCATTTT CSVEVGSNQPQHF
TRBD2 . TRBJ2-3 TRBV5-1 TGCGCCAGCAGCTCAGCGGGGGGGTACACAGATACGCAGTATTTT CASSSAGGYTDTQYF
TRBD2 . TRBJ2-7 TRBV11-2 TGTGCCAGCAGCCGGACTAGCGGGAGAGTAGGGGGCTACGAGCAGTACTTC CASSRTSGRVGGYEQYF
. once TRBJ1-5 TRBV19 TGTGCCAGTAGTACACAGGGTGGGGATCAGCCCCAGCATTTT CASSTQGGDQPQHF
. . TRBJ2-3 TRBV5-1 TGCGCCAGCAGAGAAGGCGGGGGCACAGATACGCAGTATTTT CASREGGGTDTQYF
. once TRBJ1-5 TRBV5-4 TGTGCCAGCAGCTTGGGTCAGGGGACTCAGCCCCAGCATTTT CASSLGQGTQPQHF
. . TRBJ1-1 TRBV11-2 TGTGCCAGCAGCTTAAAGGACGGCAGCCTTGAAGCTTTCTTT CASSLKDGSLEAFF
. once TRBJ2-2 TRBV9 TGTGCCAGCAGTCCTTCTAGGGGAACCGGGGAGCTGTTTTTT CASSPSRGTGELFF
. . TRBJ1-5 TRBV18 TGTGCCAGCTCAAGGGCAGGGAATAGCAATCAGCCCCAGCATTTT CASSRAGNSNQPQHF
TRBD2 once TRBJ2-7 TRBV3-1/TRBV3-2 TGTGCCAGCAGCCACGGCGGGGGGTCCTACGAGCAGTACTTC CASSHGGGSYEQYF
TRBD1 . TRBJ2-5 TRBV11-2 TGTGCCAGCAGCTTAGAGGCAGGGGGCTTGGAGACCCAGTACTTC CASSLEAGGLETQYF
. . TRBJ1-2 TRBV3-1/TRBV3-2 TGTGCCAGCAGCCAAGATAGCGGAGGGCGGAACTATGGCTACACCTTC CASSQDSGGRNYGYTF
. . TRBJ1-4 TRBV6-5 TGTGCCAGCAGACACACAGGGCTCGGGGAAAAACTGTTTTTT CASRHTGLGEKLFF
. . TRBJ1-5 TRBV5-5 TGTGCCAGCAGCTCAAACCTTGGAGGTTTCTGGGGTCGGCAGCCCCAGCATTTT CASSSNLGGFWGRQPQHF
. once TRBJ1-2 TRBV28 TGTGCCAGCAGCCGTGGCTCCCGGAATGGCTACACCTTC CASSRGSRNGYTF
. . TRBJ2-2 TRBV7-9 TGTGCCAGCAGCCCTCGCACCGGGGAGCTGTTTTTT CASSPRTGELFF
. . TRBJ2-3 TRBV5-1 TGCGCCAGCAGCTTGAGGTCTGCAGATACGCAGTATTTT CASSLRSADTQYF
TRBD1 . TRBJ2-7 TRBV4-1 TGCGCCAGCAGCCAGGGACAGGGGTACGGCGAGCAGTACTTC CASSQGQGYGEQYF
. . TRBJ1-1 TRBV7-9 TGTGCCAGCAGCTTATGGGGAAATGAGATGCAGGGAGCTTTCTTT CASSLWGNEMQGAFF
. few TRBJ2-1 TRBV5-4 TGTGCCAGCAGCCCGGGTGGAAATGAGCAGTTCTTC CASSPGGNEQFF
TRBD1 . TRBJ1-5 TRBV19 TGTGCCAGCCAGTCTGACAGGGCATATAGCAATCAGCCCCAGCATTTT CASQSDRAYSNQPQHF
TRBD2 . TRBJ2-1 TRBV5-1 TGCGCCAGCAGCACTAGCGGGCCCTCCTACAATGAGCAGTTCTTC CASSTSGPSYNEQFF
TRBD2 once TRBJ2-1 TRBV19 TGTGCCAGTAGTAACCCCCGGACTAGCGGGGGTTACAATGAGCAGTTCTTC CASSNPRTSGGYNEQFF
. . TRBJ1-5 TRBV9 TGTGCCAGCAGCCGATACGTAGATAGCAATCAGCCCCAGCATTTT CASSRYVDSNQPQHF
. once TRBJ1-2 TRBV3-1/TRBV3-2 TGTGCCAGCAGCCATGCGGGAAGGAACTATGGCTACACCTTC CASSHAGRNYGYTF
TRBD1 few TRBJ2-7 TRBV19 TGTGCCAGTAGTATAGATTGGACAGGGGACGAGCAGTACTTC CASSIDWTGDEQYF
TRBD1 . TRBJ1-5 TRBV19 TGTGCCAGTAGTACCCAAGGACAGGGCACCAATCAGCCCCAGCATTTT CASSTQGQGTNQPQHF